The 13 T cell receptor beta chains presented below share a single source sample, sequenced in a study of T cell responses to AZD1222 COVID-19 vaccine. Method: immunoSEQ multiplex PCR; TCRdb's copy keeps in-frame clones and lacks some. This sample carries some 180,000 clones, roughly 91% of them seen once, and the ten largest clones take more than 0.85%. The sample in question was peripheral blood, obtained 28 days after the second dose of the MenACWY control vaccine. The receptors come from an adult who received the MenACWY meningococcal vaccine as a control.

V usage is TRBV9 and J usage is TRBJ1-2, with D perhaps TRBD1 (6 bases). CDR1 is SGDLS, CDR2 YYNGEE, per germline. CDR3 length equals 14 residues. Deletions cut 3 bases from V and 2 bases from J, with 11 bases between. The CDR3 loop is CASSATGINYGYTF. As DNA, the CDR3 is TGTGCCAGCAGCGCGACAGGAATCAACTATGGCTACACCTTC.

V gene TRBV7-2 combines with J gene TRBJ2-5, with D perhaps TRBD2 (6 bases). The CDR3 consists of 15 residues. Germline-derived CDR1 and CDR2 are SGHTA and FQGNSA. Trimming left V 1 base short and J 1 base short, with 10 bases between. Here the CDR3 reads CASSLVGLPQETQYF. CDR3 nucleotides: TGTGCCAGCAGCTTAGTCGGACTACCCCAAGAGACCCAGTACTTC. The full variable domain, in which reference TRBV7-2 and TRBJ2-5 provide the parts outside the CDR3, is GAGVSQSPSNKVTEKGKDVELRCDPISGHTALYWYRQSLGQGLEFLIYFQGNSAPDKSGLPSDRFSAERTGGSVSTLTIQRTQQEDSAVYLCASSLVGLPQETQYFGPGTRLLVL.

The gene calls are TRBV5-1 and TRBJ2-6; D is possibly TRBD1 (5 bases). The germline V gene encodes CDR1 SGHRS and CDR2 YFSETQ. The CDR3 is 17 amino acids. Trimming took 2 bases from V and 0 from J, leaving 12 bases between them. The CDR3 nucleotides are TGCGCCAGCAGCTTTCAGGGAAGCATCTCTGGGGCCAACGTCCTGACTTTC. It is translated as CASSFQGSISGANVLTF.

V usage is TRBV6-5 and J usage is TRBJ2-2; the D is unclear. Trimming removed 6 bases from V and 2 bases from J, with 7 bases in between. The CDR3 contains 13 residues. CDR1 is MNHEY and CDR2 is SVGAGI in the germline V gene. CDR3 in DNA: TGTGCCAGCAGGACGGTAAACACCGGGGAGCTGTTTTTT. Residues: CASRTVNTGELFF.

J is TRBJ2-3 and V is TRBV6-5; D remains unclear. The CDR3 loop spans 14 amino acids. The germline V gene encodes CDR1 MNHEY and CDR2 SVGAGI. V was shortened by 2 bases and J by 6 bases, with 12 bases between the two germline ends. The CDR3 sequence: CASSYALSADTQYF. CDR3 in DNA: TGTGCCAGCAGTTACGCGCTCTCCGCGGATACGCAGTATTTT.

This rearrangement joins TRBV4-3 to TRBJ1-5; maybe TRBD1 (5 bases). Germline V gene lookup returns CDR1 LGHNA and CDR2 YSLEER. The CDR3 is made up of 14 amino acids. V shed 3 bases and J shed 4 bases, with 10 bases lying between them. The CDR3 DNA sequence: TGCGCCAGCAGCCACGGCAGGGAGAATCAGCCCCAGCATTTT. Translating it yields CASSHGRENQPQHF.

The chain combines TRBV3-1 (or the pseudogene TRBV3-2) with TRBJ2-7; 10 nucleotides line up with TRBD1. The CDR3 is 17 residues long. V trimming: 3 bases; J trimming: 1 base; junction bases outside the gene matches: 9. Germline CDR1 LGHDT, CDR2 YNNKEL (reference sequence). The CDR3 spells CASSHAPGTGDSYEQYF. CDR3 DNA sequence: TGTGCCAGCAGCCATGCTCCCGGGACAGGGGATTCCTACGAGCAGTACTTC.

CDR3 sequence reads: CASSPPGQYTEAFF. The CDR3 DNA follows: TGTGCCAGCTCACCACCGGGACAGTACACTGAAGCTTTCTTT. This rearrangement joins TRBV18 to TRBJ1-1; 7 nucleotides agree with TRBD1. The trim removed 0 bases at V and 3 bases at J, leaving 1 base unmatched. In germline, CDR1 is KGHSH, CDR2 LQKENI. The CDR3 totals 14 residues.

The rearrangement joins TRBV27 to TRBJ2-2; 7 bases are shared with TRBD2. From germline, CDR1 is MNHEY and CDR2 SMNVEV (reference sequence). The CDR3 length is 15 residues. V lost 1 base to trimming and J lost 3 bases; unmatched junction nucleotides: 2. CDR3 bases: TGTGCCAGCAGTTTATGGGGGGGTGACACCGGGGAGCTGTTTTTT. Its protein product is CASSLWGGDTGELFF.

The chain employs TRBV11-2 and TRBJ1-3; no firm D call. Trimming shortened V by 0 bases and J by 1 base, and 10 bases separated the two germline ends. Germline CDR1 is SGHAT and CDR2 is FQNNGV. The CDR3 has 16 residues. CDR3 amino acids: CASSLDRRSSGNTIYF. The DNA for the CDR3 is TGTGCCAGCAGCTTAGATCGGCGGTCTTCTGGAAACACCATATATTTT.

The rearrangement uses TRBV19 and TRBJ1-2; 8 positions match TRBD1. This CDR3 spans 13 amino acids. CDR1 and CDR2 (germline): LNHDA, SQIVND (reference sequence). V shed 4 bases and J 4 bases; nucleotides not matched to a gene: 2. The CDR3 coding sequence is TGTGCCAGTAGTAGGACAGGGACCTATGGCTACACCTTC. Translating it yields CASSRTGTYGYTF.

The genes are TRBV7-9 and TRBJ1-1; the D is unclear. Looked up from germline, CDR1 is SEHNR and CDR2 is FQNEAQ (reference sequence). Trimming took off 5 bases at V and 1 base at J, with 5 bases between the two ends. This CDR3 is 12 amino acids long. The CDR3 sequence: CASSGSNTEAFF. In DNA form, the CDR3 reads TGTGCCAGCAGCGGGTCGAACACTGAAGCTTTCTTT.

The rearrangement links TRBV11-2 to TRBJ2-7, with D hard to call. With 1 base removed from V and 0 bases from J, the gap between germline ends came to 7 bases. Germline V gene sequence: CDR1 SGHAT, CDR2 FQNNGV. There are 14 residues in the CDR3. This chain's CDR3 is CASSLGFSSYEQYF. The DNA of the CDR3 is TGTGCCAGCAGCTTAGGCTTCAGCTCCTACGAGCAGTACTTC.